The 6 T cell receptor beta chains reported below all come from one sample, sequenced in a study of T cells in Graves' hyperthyroidism and ophthalmopathy. Authors of the study amplified TCR beta CDR3 regions from RNA transcripts. Researchers ran a first-round RT-PCR on the TCR CDR3 using the HTBI primer set. Each CDR3 protein is one row after TCRdb ran MiXCR on the multiplex PCR reads. Of approximately 400,000 distinct CDR3 sequences listed, 15% are singletons. The sequencing sample was made of blood. These receptors were taken from a woman aged 30 to 39 with Graves' hyperthyroidism.

This clonotype has a handful of counts. The V call is TRBV10-3, the J call TRBJ2-1, with 8 bases lining up with TRBD1. Germline assignment: CDR1 ENHRY and CDR2 SYGVKD. Trimming removed 0 bases from V and 7 bases from J; junction bases left unmatched: 5. The CDR3 length is 15 residues. CDR3 nucleotide sequence: TGTGCCATCAGTGAGTCGGGACAGGTTAGAAATGAGCAGTTCTTC. Protein sequence: CAISESGQVRNEQFF.

This clonotype was recorded a few times. This chain links TRBV29-1 with TRBJ2-7, with D maybe TRBD1 (7 bases). The CDR3 has 13 amino acids. V lost 7 bases to trimming and J lost 5 bases, with 18 bases between them. The germline CDR1 and CDR2 sequences are SQVTM and ANQGSEA. The DNA of the CDR3 is TGCAGCGCCAGCCAAGGGGGCGGGAACGAGCAGTACTTC. As protein: CSASQGGGNEQYF.

This clonotype appeared many times. This rearrangement joins TRBV11-2 to TRBJ2-4; the match to TRBD2 covers 9 bases. Germline V CDR1 and CDR2: SGHAT, FQNNGV. The CDR3 is 16 residues long. Trimming removed 2 bases from V and 6 bases from J; junction bases left unmatched: 8. The CDR3 nucleotides are TGTGCCAGCAGCTTAAGGCGGGAGGGCCGAGGAAACATTCAGTACTTC. This encodes CASSLRREGRGNIQYF.

This clonotype was seen many times. The chain couples TRBV7-2 to TRBJ2-2; 9 bases fit TRBD1. The CDR3 contains 18 residues. CDR1 and CDR2 (germline): SGHTA, FQGNSA. Trimming at V came to 0 bases and at J to 4 bases, leaving 9 bases not matched to a gene. This CDR3 reads CASSLAGTGFGGTGELFF. In DNA, the CDR3 is TGTGCCAGCAGCTTAGCGGGGACAGGGTTCGGGGGCACCGGGGAGCTGTTTTTT.

This clonotype has a handful of counts. The CDR3 bases are TGTGCCACCGGAGGTCGTCAAGAGACCCAGTACTTC. Translation gives CATGGRQETQYF. The rearrangement links TRBV11-2 to TRBJ2-5; D is perhaps TRBD2 (5 bases). Trimming removed 10 bases from V and 2 bases from J, with 11 bases in between. The germline V gene encodes CDR1 SGHAT and CDR2 FQNNGV. The CDR3 totals 12 residues.

At least ten counts were recorded for this clonotype. The chain is built from TRBV30 and TRBJ2-1; 9 positions match TRBD2. Germline lookup yields CDR1 GTSNPN and CDR2 SVGIG (reference sequence). The ends lost 0 bases at V and 3 bases at J; junction bases unmatched: 6. This CDR3 contains 16 residues. The CDR3 here is CAWSVQWREGYNEQFF. The CDR3 nucleotides are TGTGCCTGGAGTGTACAGTGGCGGGAGGGCTACAATGAGCAGTTCTTC. The entire variable domain, with the rest obtained from reference TRBV30 and TRBJ2-1, is as follows: SQTIHQWPATLVQPVGSPLSLECTVEGTSNPNLYWYRQAAGRGLQLLFYSVGIGQISSEVPQNLSASRPQDRQFILSSKKLLLSDSGFYLCAWSVQWREGYNEQFFGPGTRLTVL.